Listed below are T cell receptor beta chains from one sample, sequenced in a study of blood T cell repertoires in COVID-19. Measured with immunoSEQ multiplex PCR; TCRdb has only the in-frame clones, and not every one. The profile shows a few hundred thousand clones, under 90% of them singletons. Source material: peripheral blood. These receptors were obtained from a woman aged 25 to 39 with COVID-19, enrolled during active disease. Both conserved end residues are part of each CDR3. The D gene is left open where the match is weak.

TRBV5-1	14	TRBJ2-5	-	CASSLVGAEETQYF
TRBV2	13	TRBJ2-1	-	CQWGLAAYNEQFF
TRBV6-1	13	TRBJ1-2	TRBD1	CASTRQGLSGYTF
TRBV7-3	13	TRBJ1-1	TRBD1	CASSSQGDTEAFF
TRBV5-1	16	TRBJ2-3	-	CASSLKPRGTTDTQYF
TRBV3-1/TRBV3-2	12	TRBJ2-7	-	CASSSSSYEQYF
TRBV30	18	TRBJ2-2	TRBD2	CAWSVLKMGRANTGELFF
TRBV12-3/TRBV12-4	13	TRBJ1-1	-	CASSLYGNTEAFF
TRBV5-4	13	TRBJ1-3	TRBD1	CASGWDSGNTIYF
TRBV5-1	17	TRBJ2-7	TRBD1	CASSLESGTAALYEQYF